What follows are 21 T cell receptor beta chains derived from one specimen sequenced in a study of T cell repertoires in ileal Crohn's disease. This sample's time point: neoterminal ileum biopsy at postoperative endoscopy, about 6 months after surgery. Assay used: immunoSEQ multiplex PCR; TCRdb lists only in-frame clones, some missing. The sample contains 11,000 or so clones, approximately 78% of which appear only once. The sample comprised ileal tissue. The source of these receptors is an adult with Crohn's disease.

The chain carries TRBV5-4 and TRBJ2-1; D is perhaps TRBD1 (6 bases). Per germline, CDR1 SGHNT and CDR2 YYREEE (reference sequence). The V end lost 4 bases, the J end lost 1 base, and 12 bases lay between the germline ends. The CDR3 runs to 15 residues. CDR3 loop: CASSSNRESYNEQFF. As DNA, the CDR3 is TGTGCCAGCAGCAGCAACAGGGAGTCCTACAATGAGCAGTTCTTC.

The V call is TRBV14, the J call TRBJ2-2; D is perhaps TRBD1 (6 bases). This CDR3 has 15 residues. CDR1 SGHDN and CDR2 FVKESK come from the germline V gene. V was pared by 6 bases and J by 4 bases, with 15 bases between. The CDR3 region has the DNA TGTGCCAGCAGATTGGGGGCTTGGAGCACCGGGGAGCTGTTTTTT. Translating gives CASRLGAWSTGELFF.

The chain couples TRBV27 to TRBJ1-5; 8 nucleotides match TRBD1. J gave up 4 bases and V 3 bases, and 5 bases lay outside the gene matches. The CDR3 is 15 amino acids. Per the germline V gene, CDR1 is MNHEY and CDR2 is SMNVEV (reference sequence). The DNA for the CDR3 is TGTGCCAGCAGTTTGGGCAGGGGGCAGAATCAGCCCCAGCATTTT. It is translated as CASSLGRGQNQPQHF.

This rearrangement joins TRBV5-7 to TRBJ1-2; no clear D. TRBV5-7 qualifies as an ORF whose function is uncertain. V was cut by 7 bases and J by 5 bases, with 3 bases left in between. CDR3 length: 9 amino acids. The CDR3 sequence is CASQYGYTF. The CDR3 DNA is TGTGCCAGCCAATATGGCTACACCTTC.

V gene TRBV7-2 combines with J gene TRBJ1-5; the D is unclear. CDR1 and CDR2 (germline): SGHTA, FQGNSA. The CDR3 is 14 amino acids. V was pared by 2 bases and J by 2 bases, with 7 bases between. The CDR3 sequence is CASSLQPGNQPQHF. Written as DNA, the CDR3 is TGTGCCAGCAGCTTACAACCGGGCAATCAGCCCCAGCATTTT.

DNA for the CDR3: TGTGCCAGCAGTTGGACAGGGCGAGAGACCCAGTACTTC. It encodes CASSWTGRETQYF. J is TRBJ2-5 and V is TRBV6-1; 8 positions agree with TRBD1. J gave up 4 bases and V 5 bases, and 3 bases lay outside the gene matches. The CDR3 length is 13 residues. Germline V CDR1 and CDR2: MNHNS, SASEGT.

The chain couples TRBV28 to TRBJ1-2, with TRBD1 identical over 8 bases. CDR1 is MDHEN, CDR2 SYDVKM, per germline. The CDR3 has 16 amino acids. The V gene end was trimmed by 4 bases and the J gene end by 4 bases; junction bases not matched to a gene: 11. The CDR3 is CASSSQGQGVLYGYTF. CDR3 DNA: TGTGCCAGCAGTTCGCAAGGACAGGGCGTCCTCTATGGCTACACCTTC.

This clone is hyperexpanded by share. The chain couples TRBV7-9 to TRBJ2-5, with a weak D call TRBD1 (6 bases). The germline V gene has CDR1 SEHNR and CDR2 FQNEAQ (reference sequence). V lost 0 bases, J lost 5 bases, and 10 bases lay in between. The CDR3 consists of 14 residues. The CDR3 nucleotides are TGTGCCAGCAGCTTAGCGACAGGAAGGGAGACCCAGTACTTC. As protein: CASSLATGRETQYF.

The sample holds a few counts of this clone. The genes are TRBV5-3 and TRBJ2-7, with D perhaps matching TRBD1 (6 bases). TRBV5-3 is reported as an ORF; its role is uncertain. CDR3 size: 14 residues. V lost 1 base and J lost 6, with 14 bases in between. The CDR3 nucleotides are TGTGCCAGAAGCTTGCAACTCGCAGGGGCCGAGCAGTACTTC. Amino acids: CARSLQLAGAEQYF.

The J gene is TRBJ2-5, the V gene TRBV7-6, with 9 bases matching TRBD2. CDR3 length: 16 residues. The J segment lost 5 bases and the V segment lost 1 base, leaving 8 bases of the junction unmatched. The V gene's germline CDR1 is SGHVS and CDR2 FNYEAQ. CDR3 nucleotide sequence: TGTGCCAGCAGCTTAGGAGCGGGGGGAGGAATTGAGACCCAGTACTTC. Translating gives CASSLGAGGGIETQYF.

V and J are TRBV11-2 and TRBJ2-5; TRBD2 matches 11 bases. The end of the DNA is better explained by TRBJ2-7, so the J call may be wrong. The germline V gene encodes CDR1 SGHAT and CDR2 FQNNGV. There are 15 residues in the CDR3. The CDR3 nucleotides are TGTGCCAGCACCCTTAGCGGGAGGGCCTTTAGCGAGCAGTACTTC. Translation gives CASTLSGRAFSEQYF.

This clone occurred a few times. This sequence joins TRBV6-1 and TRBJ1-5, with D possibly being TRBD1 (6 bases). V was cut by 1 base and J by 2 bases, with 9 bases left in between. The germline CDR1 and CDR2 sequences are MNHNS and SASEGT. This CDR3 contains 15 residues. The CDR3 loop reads CASSEVGGRNQPQHF. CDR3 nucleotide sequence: TGTGCCAGCAGTGAAGTAGGGGGACGCAATCAGCCCCAGCATTTT.

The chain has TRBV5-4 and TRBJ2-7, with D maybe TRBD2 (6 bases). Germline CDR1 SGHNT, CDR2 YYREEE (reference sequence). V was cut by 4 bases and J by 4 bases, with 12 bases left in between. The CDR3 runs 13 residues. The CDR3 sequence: CASSAGLQYEQYF. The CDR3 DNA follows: TGTGCCAGCAGCGCGGGACTTCAATACGAGCAGTACTTC.

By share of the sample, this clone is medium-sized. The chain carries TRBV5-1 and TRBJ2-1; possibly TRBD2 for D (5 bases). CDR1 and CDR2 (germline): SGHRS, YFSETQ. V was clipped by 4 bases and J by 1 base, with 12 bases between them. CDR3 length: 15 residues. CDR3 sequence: CASSKTTDSYNEQFF. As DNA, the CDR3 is TGCGCCAGCAGCAAGACTACGGATTCCTACAATGAGCAGTTCTTC.

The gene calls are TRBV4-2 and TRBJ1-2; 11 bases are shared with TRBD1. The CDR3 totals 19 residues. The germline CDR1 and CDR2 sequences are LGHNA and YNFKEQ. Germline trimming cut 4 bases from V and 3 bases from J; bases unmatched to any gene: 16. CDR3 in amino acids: CASSLRTGGAPKADYGYTF. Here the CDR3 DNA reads TGTGCCAGCAGCCTCCGGACAGGGGGCGCCCCTAAAGCTGACTATGGCTACACCTTC.

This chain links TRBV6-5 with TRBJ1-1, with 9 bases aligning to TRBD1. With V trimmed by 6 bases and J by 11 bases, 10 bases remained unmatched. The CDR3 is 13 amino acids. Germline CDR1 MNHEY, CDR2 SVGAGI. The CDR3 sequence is CASRRRQGVGAFF. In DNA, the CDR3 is TGTGCCAGCAGACGCCGACAGGGGGTAGGGGCTTTCTTT.

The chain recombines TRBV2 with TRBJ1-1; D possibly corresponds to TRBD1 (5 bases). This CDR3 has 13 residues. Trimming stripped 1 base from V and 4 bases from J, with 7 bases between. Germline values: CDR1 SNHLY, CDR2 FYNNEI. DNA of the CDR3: TGTGCCAGCAGTGAAGGGCAGGGCACTGAAGCTTTCTTT. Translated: CASSEGQGTEAFF.

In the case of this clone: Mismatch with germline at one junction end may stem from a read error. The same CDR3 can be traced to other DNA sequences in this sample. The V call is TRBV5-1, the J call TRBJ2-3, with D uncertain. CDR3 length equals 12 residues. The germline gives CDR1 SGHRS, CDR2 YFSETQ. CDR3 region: CASSSYTDTQYF. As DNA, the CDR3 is TGTGCCAGCAGCTCCTACACAGATACGCAGTATTTT.

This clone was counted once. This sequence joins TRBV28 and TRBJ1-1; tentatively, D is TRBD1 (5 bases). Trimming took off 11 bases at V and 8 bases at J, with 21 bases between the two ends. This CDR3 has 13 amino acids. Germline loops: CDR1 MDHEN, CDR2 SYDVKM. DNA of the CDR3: TGTGCCTCCCCAGGTGTGGGGAAGGGGGAAGCTTTCTTT. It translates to CASPGVGKGEAFF.

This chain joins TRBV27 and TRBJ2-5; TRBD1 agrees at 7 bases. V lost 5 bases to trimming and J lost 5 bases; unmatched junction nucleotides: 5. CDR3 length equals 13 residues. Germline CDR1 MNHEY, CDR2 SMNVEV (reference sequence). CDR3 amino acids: CASSKRQGETQYF. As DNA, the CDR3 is TGTGCCAGCAGTAAAAGACAGGGTGAGACCCAGTACTTC.

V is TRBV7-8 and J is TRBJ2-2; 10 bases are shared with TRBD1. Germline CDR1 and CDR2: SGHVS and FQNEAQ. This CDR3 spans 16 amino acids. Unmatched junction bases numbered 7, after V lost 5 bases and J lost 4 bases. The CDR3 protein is CASSPMGQGITGELFF. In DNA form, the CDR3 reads TGTGCCAGCAGCCCCATGGGACAGGGGATCACCGGGGAGCTGTTTTTT.